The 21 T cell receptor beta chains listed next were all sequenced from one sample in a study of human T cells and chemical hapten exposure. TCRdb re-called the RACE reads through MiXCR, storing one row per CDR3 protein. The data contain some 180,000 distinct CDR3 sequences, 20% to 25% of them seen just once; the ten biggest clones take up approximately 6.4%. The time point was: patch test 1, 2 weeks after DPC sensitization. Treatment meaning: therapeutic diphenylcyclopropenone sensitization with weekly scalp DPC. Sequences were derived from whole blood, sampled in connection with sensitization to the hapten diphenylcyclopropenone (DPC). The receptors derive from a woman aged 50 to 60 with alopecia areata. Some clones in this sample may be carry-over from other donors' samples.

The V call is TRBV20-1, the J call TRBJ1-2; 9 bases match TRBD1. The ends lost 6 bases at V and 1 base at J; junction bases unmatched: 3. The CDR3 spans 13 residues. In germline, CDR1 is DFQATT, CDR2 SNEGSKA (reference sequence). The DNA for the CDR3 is TGCAGTGCAAGGGACAGGGATAACTATGGCTACACCTTC. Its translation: CSARDRDNYGYTF.

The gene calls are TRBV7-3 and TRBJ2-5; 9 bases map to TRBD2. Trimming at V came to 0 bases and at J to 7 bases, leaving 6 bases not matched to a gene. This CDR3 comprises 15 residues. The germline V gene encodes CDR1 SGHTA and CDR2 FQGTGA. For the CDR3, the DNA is TGTGCCAGCAGCTTAACGGGGACTAGCACGGGGACCCAGTACTTC. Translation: CASSLTGTSTGTQYF.

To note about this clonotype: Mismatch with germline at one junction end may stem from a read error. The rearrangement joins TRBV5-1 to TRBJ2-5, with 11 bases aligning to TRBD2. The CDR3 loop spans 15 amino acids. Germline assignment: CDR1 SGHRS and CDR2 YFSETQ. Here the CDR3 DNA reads TGCGCCAGCAGCTCGGGACTAGCGGTCCAAGAGACCCAGTGCTTC. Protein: CASSSGLAVQETQCF.

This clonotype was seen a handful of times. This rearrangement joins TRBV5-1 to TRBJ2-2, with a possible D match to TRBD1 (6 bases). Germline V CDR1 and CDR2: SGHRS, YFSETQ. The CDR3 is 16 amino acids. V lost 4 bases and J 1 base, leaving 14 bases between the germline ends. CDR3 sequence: CASSVTGPLNTGELFF. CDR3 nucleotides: TGCGCCAGCAGCGTGACAGGACCTCTGAACACCGGGGAGCTGTTTTTT.

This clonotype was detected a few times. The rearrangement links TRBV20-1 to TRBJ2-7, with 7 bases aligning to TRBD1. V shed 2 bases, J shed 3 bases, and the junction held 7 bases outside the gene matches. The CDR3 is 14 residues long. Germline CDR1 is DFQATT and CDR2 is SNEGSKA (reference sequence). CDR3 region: CSARRQGLIYEQYF. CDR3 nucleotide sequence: TGCAGTGCTAGAAGACAGGGCCTTATCTACGAGCAGTACTTC.

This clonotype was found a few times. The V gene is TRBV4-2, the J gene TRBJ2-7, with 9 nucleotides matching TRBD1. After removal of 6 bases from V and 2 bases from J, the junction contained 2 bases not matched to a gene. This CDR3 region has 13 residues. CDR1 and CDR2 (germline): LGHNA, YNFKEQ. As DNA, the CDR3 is TGTGCCAGCAGAGACAGGGGGACCTACGAGCAGTACTTC. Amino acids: CASRDRGTYEQYF.

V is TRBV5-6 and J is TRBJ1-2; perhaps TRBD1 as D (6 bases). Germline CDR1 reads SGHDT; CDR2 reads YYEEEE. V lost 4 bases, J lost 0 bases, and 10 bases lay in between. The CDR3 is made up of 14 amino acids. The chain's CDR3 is CASSVGGPNYGYTF. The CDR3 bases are TGTGCCAGCAGCGTTGGGGGGCCTAACTATGGCTACACCTTC.

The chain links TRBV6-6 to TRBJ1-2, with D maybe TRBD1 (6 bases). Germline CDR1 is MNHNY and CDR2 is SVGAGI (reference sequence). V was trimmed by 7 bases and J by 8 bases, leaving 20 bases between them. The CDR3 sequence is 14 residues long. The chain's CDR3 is CASTNTGTRGGYTF. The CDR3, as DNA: TGTGCCAGCACCAACACCGGGACCAGGGGCGGCTACACCTTC.

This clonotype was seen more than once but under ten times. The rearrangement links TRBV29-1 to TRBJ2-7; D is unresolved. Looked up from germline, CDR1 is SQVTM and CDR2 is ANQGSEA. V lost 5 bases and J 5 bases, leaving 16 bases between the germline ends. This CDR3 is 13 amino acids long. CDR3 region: CSVRGGGADEQYF. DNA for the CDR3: TGCAGCGTTCGCGGCGGCGGAGCCGACGAGCAGTACTTC.

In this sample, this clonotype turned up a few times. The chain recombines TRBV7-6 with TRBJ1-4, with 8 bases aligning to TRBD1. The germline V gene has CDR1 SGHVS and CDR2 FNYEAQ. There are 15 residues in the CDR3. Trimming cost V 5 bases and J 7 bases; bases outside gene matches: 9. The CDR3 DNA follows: TGTGCCAGCAGCCCTCGACAGGGGATAGGTGAAAAACTGTTTTTT. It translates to CASSPRQGIGEKLFF.

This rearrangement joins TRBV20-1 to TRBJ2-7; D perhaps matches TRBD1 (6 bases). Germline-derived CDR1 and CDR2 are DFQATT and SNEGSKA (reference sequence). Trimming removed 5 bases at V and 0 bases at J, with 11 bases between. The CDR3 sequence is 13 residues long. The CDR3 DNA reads TGCAGTGCTGGGGACATTCCCTCCTACGAGCAGTACTTC. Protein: CSAGDIPSYEQYF.

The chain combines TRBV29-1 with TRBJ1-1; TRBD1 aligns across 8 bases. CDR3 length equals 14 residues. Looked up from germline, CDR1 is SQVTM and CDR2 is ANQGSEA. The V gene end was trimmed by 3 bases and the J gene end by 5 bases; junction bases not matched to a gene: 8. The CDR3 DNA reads TGCAGCGTTGAGAGTTCAGGGGGCTTTACTGAAGCTTTCTTT. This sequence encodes CSVESSGGFTEAFF. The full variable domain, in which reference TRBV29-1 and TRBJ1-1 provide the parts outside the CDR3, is SAVISQKPSRDICQRGTSLTIQCQVDSQVTMMFWYRQQPGQSLTLIATANQGSEATYESGFVIDKFPISRPNLTFSTLTVSNMSPEDSSIYLCSVESSGGFTEAFFGQGTRLTVV.

The CDR3 spells CASSQGAGSTGELFF. CDR3 DNA sequence: TGTGCCAGCTCGCAGGGAGCGGGAAGTACCGGGGAGCTGTTTTTT. The chain couples TRBV3-1 to TRBJ2-2; 7 bases line up with TRBD2. The CDR3 sequence is 15 residues long. CDR1 and CDR2 from the germline V gene are LGHDT and YNNKEL (reference sequence). J was trimmed by 5 bases and V by 8 bases; bases with no gene match: 11.

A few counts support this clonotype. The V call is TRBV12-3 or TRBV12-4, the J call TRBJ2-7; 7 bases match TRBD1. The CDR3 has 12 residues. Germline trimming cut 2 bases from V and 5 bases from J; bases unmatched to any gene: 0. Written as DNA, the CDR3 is TGTGCCAGCAGTTTACAGGGGGACGAGCAGTACTTC. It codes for CASSLQGDEQYF.

The CDR3 DNA reads TGTGCCAGCAGAACTAGCGGGCAAAGCACCGGGGAGCTGTTTTTT. This encodes CASRTSGQSTGELFF. The V and J genes are TRBV28 and TRBJ2-2; TRBD2 agrees at 9 bases. Losses at the gene ends were 6 bases for V and 4 bases for J; bases not matched to a gene: 6. CDR1 and CDR2 (germline): MDHEN, SYDVKM. CDR3 length equals 15 residues.

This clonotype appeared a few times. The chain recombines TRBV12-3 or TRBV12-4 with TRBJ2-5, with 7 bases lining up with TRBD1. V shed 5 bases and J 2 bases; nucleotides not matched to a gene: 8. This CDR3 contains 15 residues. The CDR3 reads CASSPQGPTQETQYF. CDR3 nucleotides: TGTGCCAGCAGTCCACAGGGGCCCACACAAGAGACCCAGTACTTC.

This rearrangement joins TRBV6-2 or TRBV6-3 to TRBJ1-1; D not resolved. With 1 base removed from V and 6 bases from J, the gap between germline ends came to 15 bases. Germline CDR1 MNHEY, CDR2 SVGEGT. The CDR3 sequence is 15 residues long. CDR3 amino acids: CASSYLGWTNPEAFF. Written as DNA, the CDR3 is TGTGCCAGCAGTTACTTGGGCTGGACTAATCCTGAAGCTTTCTTT.

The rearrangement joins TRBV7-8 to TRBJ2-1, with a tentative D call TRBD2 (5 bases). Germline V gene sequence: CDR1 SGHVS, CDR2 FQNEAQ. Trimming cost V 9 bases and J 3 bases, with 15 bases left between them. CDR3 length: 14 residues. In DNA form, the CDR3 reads TGTGCCAGTTTTAGCGAGATGCACTACAATGAGCAGTTCTTC. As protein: CASFSEMHYNEQFF.

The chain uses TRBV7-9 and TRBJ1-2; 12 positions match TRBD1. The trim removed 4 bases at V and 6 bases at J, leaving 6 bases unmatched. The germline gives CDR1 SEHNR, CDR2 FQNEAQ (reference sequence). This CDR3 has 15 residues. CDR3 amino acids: CASSSGTGGEDGYTF. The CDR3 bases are TGTGCCAGCAGCTCAGGGACAGGGGGCGAAGATGGCTACACCTTC.

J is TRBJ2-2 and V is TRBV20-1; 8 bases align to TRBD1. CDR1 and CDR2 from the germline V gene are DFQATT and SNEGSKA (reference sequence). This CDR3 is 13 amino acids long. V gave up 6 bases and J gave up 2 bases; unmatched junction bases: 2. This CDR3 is CSAQGANTGELFF. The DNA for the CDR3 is TGCAGTGCCCAGGGGGCCAACACCGGGGAGCTGTTTTTT.

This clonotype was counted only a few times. The DNA of the CDR3 is TGTGCCAGCAGTTTAACGGGACAGGGCGAAGCAGATACGCAGTATTTT. Translation: CASSLTGQGEADTQYF. The chain couples TRBV27 to TRBJ2-3, with 9 bases identical to TRBD1. The CDR3 length is 16 residues. Germline V gene sequence: CDR1 MNHEY, CDR2 SMNVEV (reference sequence). The trim removed 2 bases at V and 4 bases at J, leaving 7 bases unmatched.